The rows below give T cell receptor beta chains drawn from one sample of a study of T-cell memory formation after mild COVID-19. MiXCR, run by TCRdb on the 5' RACE reads, gives a single entry per CDR3 protein. Of hundreds of thousands of distinct CDR3 sequences listed, less than 25% are singletons. Material: PBMCs or a T cell subset sorted from them (not recorded which). These receptors all stem from an adult woman who had mild COVID-19 (a few samples of this study predate the infection). Cell type and time point are not known. Each CDR3 is given with its conserved first and last residue. D genes are given only for firm matches. Clone size is given for some rows only: seen once, a few or many times, or a class if the clone is expanded.

>TRBV2|TRBJ1-3|.|.
CASRDTHDGTSGNTIYF
TGTGCCAGCAGAGACACGCACGACGGAACCTCTGGAAACACCATATATTTT
>TRBV6-5|TRBJ2-1|.|.
CASSYMGATYNEQFF
TGTGCCAGCAGTTACATGGGGGCAACCTACAATGAGCAGTTCTTC
>TRBV28|TRBJ2-2|TRBD1|few
CASGGPGGSTGELFF
TGTGCCAGCGGGGGGCCAGGGGGCAGCACCGGGGAGCTGTTTTTT
>TRBV2|TRBJ2-6|TRBD1|few
CAITPRGRSSGANVLTF
TGTGCCATCACCCCTAGGGGGCGTAGCTCTGGGGCCAACGTCCTGACTTTC
>TRBV5-1|TRBJ2-3|.|many
CASSFTGNPRLDTQYF
TGCGCCAGCAGTTTTACAGGGAACCCGAGGCTAGATACGCAGTATTTT
>TRBV2|TRBJ2-2|TRBD1|.
CASRRGQGAGELFF
TGTGCCAGCAGACGGGGACAGGGGGCCGGGGAGCTGTTTTTT
>TRBV7-9|TRBJ1-5|.|.
CASSVGGGINQPQHF
TGTGCCAGCAGCGTCGGGGGAGGCATTAATCAGCCCCAGCATTTT
>TRBV15|TRBJ1-5|.|.
CATSREGNRQPQHF
TGTGCCACCAGCAGGGAGGGGAATCGTCAGCCCCAGCATTTT
>TRBV6-5|TRBJ2-7|.|.
CASSYGGTVGKAYEQYF
TGTGCCAGCAGTTACGGAGGGACAGTTGGGAAGGCCTACGAGCAGTACTTC
>TRBV7-2|TRBJ2-3|.|.
CASSLLRRDTQYF
TGTGCCAGCAGCTTATTAAGGAGAGATACGCAGTATTTT
>TRBV7-2|TRBJ2-7|TRBD2|.
CASGLAGEDLQYF
TGTGCCAGCGGACTAGCCGGGGAGGACCTCCAGTACTTC
>TRBV4-1|TRBJ2-5|TRBD2|.
CASSQDLAGGQETQYF
TGCGCCAGCAGCCAAGACCTAGCGGGGGGGCAGGAGACCCAGTACTTC
>TRBV5-1|TRBJ2-3|.|few
CASSLDRRGIDTQYF
TGCGCCAGCAGCTTGGACAGGCGAGGAATAGATACGCAGTATTTT
>TRBV7-6|TRBJ2-1|TRBD2|.
CASSLGGGSHEQFF
TGTGCCAGCAGCTTAGGGGGAGGGTCGCATGAGCAGTTCTTC
>TRBV20-1|TRBJ1-2|.|.
CSAENPVGYTF
TGCAGTGCCGAAAATCCCGTGGGCTACACCTTC
>TRBV7-2|TRBJ2-1|.|.
CASSLAGFTYGDEQFF
TGTGCCAGCAGCTTAGCGGGATTCACTTATGGGGATGAGCAGTTCTTC
>TRBV2|TRBJ2-7|TRBD1|few
CASSSFGGTGDGYF
TGTGCCAGCAGTAGTTTTGGAGGGACAGGGGATGGGTACTTC
>TRBV29-1|TRBJ2-2|.|few
CSIPAPSIANTGELFF
TGCAGCATCCCTGCCCCGAGCATCGCGAACACCGGGGAGCTGTTTTTT
>TRBV29-1|TRBJ2-3|.|.
CSVDRESTDTQYF
TGCAGCGTTGATAGGGAAAGCACAGATACGCAGTATTTT
>TRBV13|TRBJ2-5|.|few
CASSGDVKKTQYF
TGTGCCAGCTCCGGGGACGTTAAAAAGACCCAGTACTTC
>TRBV12-3/TRBV12-4|TRBJ1-2|.|.
CASSFPLYGYTF
TGTGCCAGCAGTTTTCCCCTCTATGGCTACACCTTC
>TRBV4-3|TRBJ2-1|TRBD1|few
CASSLLDRPLLF
TGCGCCAGCAGCCTCTTGGACAGGCCCCTACTCTTC
>TRBV30|TRBJ2-1|TRBD2|.
CAWSGDTGLAGGNEQFF
TGTGCCTGGAGTGGGGATACGGGACTAGCGGGGGGTAATGAGCAGTTCTTC
>TRBV6-4|TRBJ2-1|TRBD2|few
CARLAGGDNEQFF
TGTGCCCGCCTAGCGGGAGGCGACAATGAGCAGTTCTTC
>TRBV7-3|TRBJ2-2|.|.
CASGGRVATGELFF
TGTGCCAGCGGGGGAAGGGTTGCCACCGGGGAGCTGTTTTTT
>TRBV18|TRBJ2-3|.|.
CASSRGEADTQYF
TGTGCCAGCTCACGGGGCGAGGCAGATACGCAGTATTTT
>TRBV19|TRBJ2-3|.|many
CASSQSLTDTQYF
TGTGCCAGTAGTCAGTCCCTAACAGATACGCAGTATTTT
>TRBV7-2|TRBJ2-1|TRBD2|.
CASSSRVAGALYNEQFF
TGTGCCAGCAGCTCAAGGGTAGCGGGGGCCCTCTACAATGAGCAGTTCTTC
>TRBV7-8|TRBJ2-2|.|.
CASSPPDLRVRELFF
TGTGCCAGCAGCCCTCCGGACCTTCGGGTCCGGGAGCTGTTTTTT